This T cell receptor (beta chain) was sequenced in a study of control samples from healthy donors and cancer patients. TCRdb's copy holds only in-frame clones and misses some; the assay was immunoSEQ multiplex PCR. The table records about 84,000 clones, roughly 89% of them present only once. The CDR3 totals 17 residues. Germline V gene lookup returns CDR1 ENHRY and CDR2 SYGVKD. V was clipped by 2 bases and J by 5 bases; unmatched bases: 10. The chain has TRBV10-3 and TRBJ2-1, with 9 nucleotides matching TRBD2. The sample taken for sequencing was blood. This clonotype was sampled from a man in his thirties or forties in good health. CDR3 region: CAISEVAGGTGNNEQFF. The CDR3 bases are TGTGCCATCAGTGAGGTGGCGGGGGGGACGGGTAACAATGAGCAGTTCTTC.